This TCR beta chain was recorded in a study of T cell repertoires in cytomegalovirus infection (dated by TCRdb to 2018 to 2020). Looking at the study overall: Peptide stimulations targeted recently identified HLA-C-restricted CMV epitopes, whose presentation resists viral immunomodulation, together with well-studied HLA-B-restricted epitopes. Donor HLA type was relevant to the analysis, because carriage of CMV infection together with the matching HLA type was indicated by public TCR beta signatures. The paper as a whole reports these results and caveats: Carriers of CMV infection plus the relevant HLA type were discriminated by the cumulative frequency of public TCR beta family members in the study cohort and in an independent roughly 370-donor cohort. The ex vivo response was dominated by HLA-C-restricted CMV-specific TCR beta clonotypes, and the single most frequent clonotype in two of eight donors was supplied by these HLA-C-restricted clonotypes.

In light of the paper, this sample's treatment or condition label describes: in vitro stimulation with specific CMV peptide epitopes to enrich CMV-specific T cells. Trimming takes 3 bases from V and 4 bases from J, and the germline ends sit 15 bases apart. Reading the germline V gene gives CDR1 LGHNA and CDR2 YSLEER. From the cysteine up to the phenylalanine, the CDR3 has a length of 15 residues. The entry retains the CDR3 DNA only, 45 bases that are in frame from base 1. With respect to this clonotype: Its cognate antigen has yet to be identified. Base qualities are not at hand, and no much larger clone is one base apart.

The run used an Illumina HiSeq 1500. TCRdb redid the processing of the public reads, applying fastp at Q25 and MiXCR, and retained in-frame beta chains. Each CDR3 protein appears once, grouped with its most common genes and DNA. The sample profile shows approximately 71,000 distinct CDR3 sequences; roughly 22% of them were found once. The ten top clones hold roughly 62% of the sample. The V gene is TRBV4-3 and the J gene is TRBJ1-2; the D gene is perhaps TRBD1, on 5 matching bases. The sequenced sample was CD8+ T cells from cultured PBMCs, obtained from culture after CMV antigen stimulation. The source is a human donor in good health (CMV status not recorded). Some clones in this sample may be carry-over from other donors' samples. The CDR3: CASSQVLGVAYGYTF. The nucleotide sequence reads TGCGCCAGCAGCCAGGTCCTAGGGGTAGCCTATGGCTACACCTTC.